This TCR beta chain emerged from a study of blood T cell repertoires in COVID-19. Clones were read by immunoSEQ multiplex PCR, and TCRdb kept only the in-frame ones, dropping some. There are some 290,000 clones in the sample; roughly 89% occur only once, and about a tenth lies in the top ten. The CDR3 consists of 16 residues. Looked up from germline, CDR1 is SGHTS and CDR2 is YDEGEE. V shed 3 bases, J shed 0 bases, and the junction held 3 bases outside the gene matches. This clone was seen a few times. The receptor comes from a woman aged 25-40 years who had recovered from COVID-19. This sequence joins TRBV5-8 and TRBJ1-5, with 10 bases matching TRBD1. Sequencing used PBMCs or T cells enriched from blood (not recorded which). The CDR3 coding sequence is TGTGCCAGCAGCTCGGGACAGGGGTATAGCAATCAGCCCCAGCATTTT. Encoded protein: CASSSGQGYSNQPQHF.